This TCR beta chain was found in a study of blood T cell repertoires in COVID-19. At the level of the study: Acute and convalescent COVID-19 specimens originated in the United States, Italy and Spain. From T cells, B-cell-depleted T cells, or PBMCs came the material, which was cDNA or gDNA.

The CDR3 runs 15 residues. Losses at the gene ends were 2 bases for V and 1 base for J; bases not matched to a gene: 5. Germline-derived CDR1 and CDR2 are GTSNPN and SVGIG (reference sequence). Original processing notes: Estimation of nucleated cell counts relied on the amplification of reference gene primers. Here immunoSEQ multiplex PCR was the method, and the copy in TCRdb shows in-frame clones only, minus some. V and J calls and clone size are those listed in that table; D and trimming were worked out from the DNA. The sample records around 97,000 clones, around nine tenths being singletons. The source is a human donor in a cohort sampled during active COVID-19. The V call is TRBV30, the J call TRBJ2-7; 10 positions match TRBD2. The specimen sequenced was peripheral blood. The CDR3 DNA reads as TGTGCCTGGAGTTTAGCGGGGGGCTTTTCCTACGAGCAGTACTTC. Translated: CAWSLAGGFSYEQYF.